This T cell receptor (beta chain) is from a study of blood T cell repertoires in COVID-19. Study background: From the United States, Italy and Spain came samples of acute and convalescent COVID-19. Nucleic acid was either cDNA or gDNA, and it came from T cells, B-cell-depleted T cells, or PBMCs.

The ends were cut back, 8 bases at V and 6 bases at J, with 16 bases in the middle. The CDR3 runs to 13 residues. Per the germline V gene, CDR1 is LGHNA and CDR2 is YNFKEQ. In the original analysis: Reference gene primer amplification yielded estimated nucleated cell counts. Here immunoSEQ multiplex PCR was the method, and the copy in TCRdb shows in-frame clones only, minus some. V, J and clone size reflect that table, while D and trimming were determined from the DNA. Among more than 45,000 clones listed, 85% to 90% were seen once. This sequence joins TRBV4-2 and TRBJ1-1; D possibly corresponds to TRBD1 (6 bases). The TCR was taken from a man between 65 and 85 years old with acute or convalescent COVID-19. The sequenced sample consisted of peripheral blood. The chain's CDR3 is CASRRDTRAEAFF. CDR3 bases: TGTGCCAGCCGCCGGGACACCCGGGCTGAAGCTTTCTTT.